This T cell receptor beta chain was obtained from a study of T-cell reconstitution after alpha-beta-depleted transplantation in children. The study, taken as a whole, reports: Surviving recipient T cells and thymic progenitors underlay high day-60 TCRbeta diversity in some patients. T-cell numbers and diversity, one year after transplant, stemmed largely from T cells that were newly produced. Reported findings indicate that, about two months after transplant, alpha-beta T cells came from several hundred expanded clones, which were derived from non-depleted graft cells.

The TCRbeta library incorporated unique molecular identifiers. TCRdb itself ran the PCR reads through MiXCR, one entry per CDR3 protein. The data show 60,000 to 85,000 distinct CDR3 sequences, around 18% seen once. A few counts support this clonotype. The antigen remains undetermined. The V end was cut by 2 bases, the J end by 2 bases, with 6 bases between. Germline assignment: CDR1 LGHDT and CDR2 YNNKEL (reference sequence). The CDR3 extends over 13 amino acids. Sequenced material: PBMCs, mostly from graft donor cells, taken 360 days after TCRalphabeta/CD19-depleted stem cell transplant. The chain uses TRBV3-1 and TRBJ1-2; the D is unclear. This clonotype was sampled from a male patient between 2 and 10 years old who had a stem cell transplant for acute lymphoblastic leukemia, so the T cells may come from the graft donor. The chain's CDR3 is CASSQLGNYGYTF. The CDR3 coding sequence is TGTGCCAGCAGCCAATTGGGAAACTATGGCTACACCTTC. Looking up the rest from reference TRBV3-1 and TRBJ1-2 gives the full variable domain: DTAVSQTPKYLVTQMGNDKSIKCEQNLGHDTMYWYKQDSKKFLKIMFSYNNKELIINETVPNRFSPKSPDKAHLNLHINSLELGDSAVYFCASSQLGNYGYTFGSGTRLTVV.